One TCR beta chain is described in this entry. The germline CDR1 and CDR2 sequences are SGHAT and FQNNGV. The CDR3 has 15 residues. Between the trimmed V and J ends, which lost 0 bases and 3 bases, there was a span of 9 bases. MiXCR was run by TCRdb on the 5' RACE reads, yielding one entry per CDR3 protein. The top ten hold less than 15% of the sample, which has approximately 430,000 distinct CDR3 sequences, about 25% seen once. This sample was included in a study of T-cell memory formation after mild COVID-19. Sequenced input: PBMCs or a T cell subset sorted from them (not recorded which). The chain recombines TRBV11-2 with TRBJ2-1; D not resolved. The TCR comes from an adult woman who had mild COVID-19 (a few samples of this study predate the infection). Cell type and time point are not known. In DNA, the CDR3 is TGTGCCAGCAGCTTAGAACCTCACTACTACAATGAGCAGTTCTTC. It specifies CASSLEPHYYNEQFF.